The 21 T cell receptor beta chains given below trace back to one sample, sequenced in a study of blood T cell repertoires in COVID-19. Repertoires were generated with immunoSEQ multiplex PCR, while TCRdb's copy carries only in-frame clones and drops some. The sample has about 110,000 clones, roughly 83% seen once. Sequencing was done on a sample of peripheral blood. These TCRs come from a woman aged 55-69 years with acute or convalescent COVID-19.

The J gene is TRBJ2-1, the V gene TRBV9, with a tentative D call TRBD2 (6 bases). Trimming pared 2 bases from V and 4 bases from J, leaving 19 bases between. CDR1 and CDR2 (germline): SGDLS, YYNGEE. There are 17 residues in the CDR3. CDR3 nucleotide sequence: TGTGCCAGCAGCGTGGGACGGGGGTTTCCCGATTACAATGAGCAGTTCTTC. It codes for CASSVGRGFPDYNEQFF.

This clone has only a few counts. V and J are TRBV28 and TRBJ2-7, with D possibly TRBD2 on 6 matching bases. The V gene lost 6 bases and the J gene lost 6 bases, with 24 bases spanning the gap. The CDR3 sequence is 16 residues long. Germline CDR1 is MDHEN and CDR2 is SYDVKM. The CDR3 DNA reads TGTGCCAGCAGCACCCTGGCGGCGGGGAGCTACTTCGAGCAGTACTTC. As protein: CASSTLAAGSYFEQYF.

The rearrangement uses TRBV3-1 (or the pseudogene TRBV3-2) and TRBJ2-1; 12 nucleotides align to TRBD2. Germline lookup yields CDR1 LGHDT and CDR2 YNNKEL (reference sequence). J was trimmed by 4 bases and V by 2 bases; bases with no gene match: 3. The CDR3 extends over 16 amino acids. CDR3 loop: CASSQLAGGEYNEQFF. In DNA form, the CDR3 reads TGTGCCAGCAGCCAACTAGCGGGAGGGGAATACAATGAGCAGTTCTTC.

This chain joins TRBV19 and TRBJ1-5, with TRBD1 matching 9 bases. With 3 bases clipped from V and 6 bases from J, the junction kept 6 bases outside the gene matches. The CDR3 length is 15 residues. CDR1 and CDR2 (germline): LNHDA, SQIVND (reference sequence). The CDR3: CASSIATGGGQPQHF. Here the CDR3 DNA reads TGTGCCAGTAGTATCGCTACAGGGGGCGGTCAGCCCCAGCATTTT.

The V call is TRBV21-1, the J call TRBJ1-2; whether TRBD1, the table's D call, matches the DNA was not checked. TRBV21-1 is a pseudogene. There are 14 residues in the CDR3. CDR3 sequence (DNA): TGTGCCAGCAGCAATAAAGGGGATGGCTATGGCTACACCTTC. Amino acids: CASSNKGDGYGYTF.

This sequence joins TRBV1 and TRBJ2-5; the DNA was not used to check the table's D call, TRBD1. TRBV1 constitutes a pseudogene. This CDR3 has 17 amino acids. Written as DNA, the CDR3 is TGCACCAGCAGCCAAAGGGGCCCGTCAGGGGGCAGAGAGACCCAGTACTTC. Amino acid sequence: CTSSQRGPSGGRETQYF.

V usage is TRBV20-1 and J usage is TRBJ1-2, with D possibly TRBD1 on 6 matching bases. CDR1 DFQATT and CDR2 SNEGSKA come from the germline V gene (reference sequence). The CDR3 extends over 13 amino acids. Trimming shortened V by 3 bases and J by 3 bases, and 11 bases separated the two germline ends. The CDR3 loop reads CSASQAGDYGYTF. CDR3 bases: TGCAGTGCTAGTCAAGCAGGGGACTATGGCTACACCTTC.

This clone was seen a handful of times. The rearrangement links TRBV19 to TRBJ1-4; D unresolved. Germline V CDR1 and CDR2: LNHDA, SQIVND (reference sequence). CDR3 length: 16 residues. V was cut by 5 bases and J by 0 bases, with 13 bases left in between. The CDR3 reads CASSVITGSTNEKLFF. DNA for the CDR3: TGTGCCAGTAGTGTAATTACCGGGTCAACTAATGAAAAACTGTTTTTT.

V gene TRBV7-9 combines with J gene TRBJ1-2; unclear D gene. V gave up 3 bases and J gave up 7 bases, with 12 bases separating them. Germline V lookup: CDR1 SEHNR, CDR2 FQNEAQ (reference sequence). The CDR3 covers 13 residues. The CDR3 protein is CASSFAEVSGYTF. CDR3 nucleotide sequence: TGTGCCAGCAGCTTTGCTGAGGTCTCTGGCTACACCTTC.

This clone was picked up one time. This chain joins TRBV18 and TRBJ1-5; a possible D gene is TRBD1 (6 bases). V was clipped by 4 bases and J by 4 bases, with 14 bases between them. The CDR3 has 15 residues. In germline, CDR1 is KGHSH, CDR2 LQKENI. CDR3 region: CASSLGQGKNQPQHF. For the CDR3, the DNA is TGTGCCAGCTCACTTGGGCAGGGGAAAAATCAGCCCCAGCATTTT. The full variable domain, rest sourced from reference TRBV18 and TRBJ1-5, is NAGVMQNPRHLVRRRGQEARLRCSPMKGHSHVYWYRQLPEEGLKFMVYLQKENIIDESGMPKERFSAEFPKEGPSILRIQQVVRGDSAAYFCASSLGQGKNQPQHFGDGTRLSIL.

This clone appeared a few times. V usage is TRBV3-1 (or the pseudogene TRBV3-2) and J usage is TRBJ2-5; the D gene is possibly TRBD2 (7 bases). CDR3 length: 14 amino acids. V gave up 3 bases and J gave up 5 bases, with 13 bases separating them. Germline assignment: CDR1 LGHDT and CDR2 YNNKEL (reference sequence). The CDR3 DNA reads TGTGCCAGCAGCCAGGCGGGGGCCGGGGAGACCCAGTACTTC. Protein: CASSQAGAGETQYF.

The CDR3 sequence: CASSSGRTSGNTGELFF. The DNA of the CDR3 is TGTGCCAGCAGTTCTGGACGGACTAGCGGTAACACCGGGGAGCTGTTTTTT. This rearrangement joins TRBV27 to TRBJ2-2, with 10 bases that match TRBD2. Germline values: CDR1 MNHEY, CDR2 SMNVEV (reference sequence). This CDR3 spans 17 amino acids. Trimming removed 4 bases from V and 2 bases from J; junction bases left unmatched: 7.

V gene TRBV18 combines with J gene TRBJ1-4; D unclear. The CDR3 sequence is 17 residues long. With 3 bases removed from V and 0 bases from J, the gap between germline ends came to 14 bases. Germline V gene sequence: CDR1 KGHSH, CDR2 LQKENI. CDR3 amino acids: CASSPQLEAATNEKLFF. CDR3 nucleotide sequence: TGTGCCAGCTCACCTCAACTGGAGGCAGCAACTAATGAAAAACTGTTTTTT.

The V call is TRBV4-2, the J call TRBJ1-4; 8 bases are shared with TRBD1. The junction had 8 bases not matched to a gene; V was cut back by 4 bases and J by 7 bases. The CDR3 sequence is 15 residues long. Germline V lookup: CDR1 LGHNA, CDR2 YNFKEQ. The CDR3 reads CASSPQQGVGEKLFF. The CDR3 nucleotides read TGTGCCAGCAGCCCCCAACAGGGGGTCGGTGAAAAACTGTTTTTT.

The rearrangement links TRBV5-1 to TRBJ1-1, with D perhaps matching TRBD1 (5 bases). CDR1 SGHRS and CDR2 YFSETQ come from the germline V gene. The length of the CDR3 is 13 residues. The V and J ends lost 0 bases and 7 bases respectively, with 10 bases between them. This CDR3 reads CASSLEQDVEAFF. The DNA for the CDR3 is TGCGCCAGCAGCTTGGAACAGGACGTTGAAGCTTTCTTT.

In DNA, the CDR3 is TGCGCCAGCAGTGAGTCACGTCCCGGGACAGGGACCTACGAGCAGTACTTC. Protein sequence: CASSESRPGTGTYEQYF. The gene calls are TRBV10-2 and TRBJ2-7; TRBD1 matches 9 bases. Germline V gives CDR1 WSHSY, CDR2 SAAADI. The CDR3 has 17 residues. V lost 0 bases, J lost 2 bases, and 8 bases stayed unmatched.

The chain is built from TRBV12-3 or TRBV12-4 and TRBJ2-7; unclear D gene. CDR3 size: 13 residues. V was pared by 0 bases and J by 6 bases, with 9 bases between. DNA of the CDR3: TGTGCCAGCAGTTTAGCGCCCGGGTTCGAGCAGTACTTC. Its protein is CASSLAPGFEQYF.

The V gene is TRBV28, the J gene TRBJ2-2; D gene uncertain. The CDR3 spans 15 residues. CDR1 is MDHEN and CDR2 is SYDVKM in the germline V gene. V lost 3 bases, J lost 4 bases, and 12 bases lay in between. CDR3 nucleotide sequence: TGTGCCAGCAGTTTTCAGCGATCGGGCACCGGGGAGCTGTTTTTT. This encodes CASSFQRSGTGELFF.

This chain uses TRBV12-5 with TRBJ2-5; D gene uncertain. The CDR3 is 12 residues long. Germline CDR1 is LGHNT and CDR2 is FRNRAP. Trimming shortened V by 3 bases and J by 7 bases, and 9 bases separated the two germline ends. CDR3: CASGLSDATQYF. In nucleotides, the CDR3 is TGTGCTAGTGGTTTAAGCGATGCGACCCAGTACTTC.

The gene calls are TRBV6-5 and TRBJ1-2; perhaps TRBD1 as D (6 bases). Germline lookup yields CDR1 MNHEY and CDR2 SVGAGI. V shed 6 bases and J shed 5 bases, with 16 bases lying between them. CDR3 size: 14 residues. CDR3 DNA sequence: TGTGCCAGCAGCCATCCTGGGGGCTTGTATGGCTACACCTTC. Amino acids: CASSHPGGLYGYTF.

J is TRBJ1-2 and V is TRBV7-2; the D is unclear. Trimming cost V 3 bases and J 2 bases, with 7 bases left between them. CDR3 length equals 13 residues. Per the germline V gene, CDR1 is SGHTA and CDR2 is FQGNSA. The CDR3: CASSFDSNYGYTF. CDR3 DNA sequence: TGTGCCAGCAGCTTTGACTCCAACTATGGCTACACCTTC.